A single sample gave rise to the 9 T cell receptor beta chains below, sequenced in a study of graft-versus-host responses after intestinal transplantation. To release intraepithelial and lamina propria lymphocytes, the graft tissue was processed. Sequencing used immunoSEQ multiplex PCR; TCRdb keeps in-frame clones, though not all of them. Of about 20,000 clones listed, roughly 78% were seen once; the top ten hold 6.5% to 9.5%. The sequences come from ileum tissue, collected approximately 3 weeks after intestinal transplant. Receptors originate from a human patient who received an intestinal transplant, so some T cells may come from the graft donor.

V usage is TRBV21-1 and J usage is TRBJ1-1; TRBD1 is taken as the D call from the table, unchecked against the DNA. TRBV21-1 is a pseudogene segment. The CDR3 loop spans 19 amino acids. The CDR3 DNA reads TGTGCCAGCAGCAAGGCCGAAAACCCTACGACAGGAGCGAACACTGAAGCTTTCTTT. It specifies CASSKAENPTTGANTEAFF.

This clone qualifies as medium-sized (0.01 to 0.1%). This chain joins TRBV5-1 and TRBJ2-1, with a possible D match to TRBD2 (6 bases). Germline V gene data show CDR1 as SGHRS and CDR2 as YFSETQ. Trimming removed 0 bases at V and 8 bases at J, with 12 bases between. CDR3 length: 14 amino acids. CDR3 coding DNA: TGCGCCAGCAGCTTGGGACTAGGAAATGATGAGCAGTTCTTC. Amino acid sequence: CASSLGLGNDEQFF.

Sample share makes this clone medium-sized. CDR3 protein: CASSEETGGGNTIYF. DNA for the CDR3: TGTGCCAGCAGTGAAGAGACAGGGGGCGGAAACACCATATATTTT. The chain uses TRBV6-1 and TRBJ1-3; 10 bases fit TRBD1. The V gene end was trimmed by 1 base and the J gene end by 4 bases; junction bases not matched to a gene: 1. The CDR3 runs 15 residues. CDR1 is MNHNS, CDR2 SASEGT, per germline.

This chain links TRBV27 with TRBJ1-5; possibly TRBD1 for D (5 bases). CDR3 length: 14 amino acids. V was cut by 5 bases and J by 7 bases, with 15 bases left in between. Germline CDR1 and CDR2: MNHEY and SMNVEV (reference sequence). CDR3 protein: CASSVWGGRQPQHF. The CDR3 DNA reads TGTGCCAGCAGTGTGTGGGGGGGACGGCAGCCCCAGCATTTT.

This CDR3 reads CATPGQLNTEAFF. In nucleotides, the CDR3 is TGTGCCACCCCGGGACAGTTGAACACTGAAGCTTTCTTT. The gene calls are TRBV10-3 and TRBJ1-1; 7 bases align to TRBD1. Unmatched junction bases numbered 5, after V lost 10 bases and J lost 0 bases. Looked up from germline, CDR1 is ENHRY and CDR2 is SYGVKD. The CDR3 covers 13 residues.

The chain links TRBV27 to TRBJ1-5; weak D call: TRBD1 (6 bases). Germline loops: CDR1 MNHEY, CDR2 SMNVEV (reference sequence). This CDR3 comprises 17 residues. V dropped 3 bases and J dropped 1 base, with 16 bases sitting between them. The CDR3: CASSFGSPGESNQPQHF. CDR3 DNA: TGTGCCAGCAGTTTTGGGTCCCCAGGGGAGAGCAATCAGCCCCAGCATTTT.

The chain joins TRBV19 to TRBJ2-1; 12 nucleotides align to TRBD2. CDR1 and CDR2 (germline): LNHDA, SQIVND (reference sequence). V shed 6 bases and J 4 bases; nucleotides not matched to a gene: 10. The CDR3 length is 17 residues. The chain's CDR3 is CASRRLAGAYSYNEQFF. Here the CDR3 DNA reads TGTGCCAGTAGAAGACTAGCGGGGGCCTATTCTTACAATGAGCAGTTCTTC. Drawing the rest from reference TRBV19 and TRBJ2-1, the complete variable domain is DGGITQSPKYLFRKEGQNVTLSCEQNLNHDAMYWYRQDPGQGLRLIYYSQIVNDFQKGDIAEGYSVSREKKESFPLTVTSAQKNPTAFYLCASRRLAGAYSYNEQFFGPGTRLTVL.

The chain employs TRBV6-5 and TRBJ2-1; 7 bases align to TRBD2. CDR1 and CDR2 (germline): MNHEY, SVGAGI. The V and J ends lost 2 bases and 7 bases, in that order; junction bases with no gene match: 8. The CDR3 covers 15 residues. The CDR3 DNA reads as TGTGCCAGCAGTTACGGCCTAGCGGTTGAAAATGAGCAGTTCTTC. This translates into CASSYGLAVENEQFF.

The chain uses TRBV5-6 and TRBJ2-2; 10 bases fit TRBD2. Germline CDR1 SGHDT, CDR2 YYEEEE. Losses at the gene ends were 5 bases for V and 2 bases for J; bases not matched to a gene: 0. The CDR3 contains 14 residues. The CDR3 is CASRLAGNTGELFF. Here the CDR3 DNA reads TGTGCCAGCAGACTAGCGGGAAACACCGGGGAGCTGTTTTTT.